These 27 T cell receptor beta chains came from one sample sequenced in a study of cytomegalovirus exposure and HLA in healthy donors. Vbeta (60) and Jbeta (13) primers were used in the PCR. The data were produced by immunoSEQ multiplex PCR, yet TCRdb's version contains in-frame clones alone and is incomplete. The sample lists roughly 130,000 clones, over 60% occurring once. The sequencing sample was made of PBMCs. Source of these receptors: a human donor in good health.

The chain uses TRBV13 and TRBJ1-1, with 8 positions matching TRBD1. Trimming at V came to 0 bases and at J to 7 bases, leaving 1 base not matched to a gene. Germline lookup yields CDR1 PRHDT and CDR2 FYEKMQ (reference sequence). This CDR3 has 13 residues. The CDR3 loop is CASSLGTGDEAFF. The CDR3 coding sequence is TGTGCCAGCAGCTTAGGGACAGGGGATGAAGCTTTCTTT.

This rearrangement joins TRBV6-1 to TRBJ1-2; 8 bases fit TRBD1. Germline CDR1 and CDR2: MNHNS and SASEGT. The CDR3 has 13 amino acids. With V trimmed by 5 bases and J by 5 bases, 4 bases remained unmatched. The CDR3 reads CASSSTGEYGYTF. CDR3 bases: TGTGCCAGCAGTTCGACAGGGGAGTATGGCTACACCTTC.

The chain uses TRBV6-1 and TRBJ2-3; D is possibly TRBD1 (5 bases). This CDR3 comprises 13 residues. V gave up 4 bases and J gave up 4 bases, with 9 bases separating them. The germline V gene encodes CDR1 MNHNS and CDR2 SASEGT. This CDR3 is CASSAGNPDTQYF. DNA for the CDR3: TGTGCCAGCAGTGCAGGGAACCCAGATACGCAGTATTTT.

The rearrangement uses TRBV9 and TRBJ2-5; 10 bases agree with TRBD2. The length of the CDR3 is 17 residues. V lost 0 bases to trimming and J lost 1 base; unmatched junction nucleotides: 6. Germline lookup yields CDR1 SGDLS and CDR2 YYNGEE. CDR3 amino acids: CASSVGRAGGAQETQYF. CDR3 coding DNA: TGTGCCAGCAGCGTAGGTCGAGCGGGGGGGGCCCAAGAGACCCAGTACTTC.

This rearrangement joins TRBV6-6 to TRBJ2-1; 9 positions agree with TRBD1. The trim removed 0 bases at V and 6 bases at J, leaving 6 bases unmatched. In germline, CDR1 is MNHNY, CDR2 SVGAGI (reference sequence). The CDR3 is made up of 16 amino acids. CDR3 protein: CASSYSTDRGGNEQFF. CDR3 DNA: TGTGCCAGCAGTTACTCGACTGACAGGGGGGGCAATGAGCAGTTCTTC.

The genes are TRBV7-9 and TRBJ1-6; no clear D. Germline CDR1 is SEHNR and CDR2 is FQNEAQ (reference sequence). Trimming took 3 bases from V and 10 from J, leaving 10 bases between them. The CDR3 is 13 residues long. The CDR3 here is CASSFVAGSPLHF. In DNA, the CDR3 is TGTGCCAGCAGCTTTGTGGCGGGGTCACCCCTCCACTTT.

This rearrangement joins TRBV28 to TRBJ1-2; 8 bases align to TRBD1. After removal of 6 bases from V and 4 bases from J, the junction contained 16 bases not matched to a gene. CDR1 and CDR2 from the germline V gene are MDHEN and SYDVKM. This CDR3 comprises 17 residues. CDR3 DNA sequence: TGTGCCAGCAGCCTTTCGACAGGGGAGATAACCGTCTATGGCTACACCTTC. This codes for CASSLSTGEITVYGYTF.

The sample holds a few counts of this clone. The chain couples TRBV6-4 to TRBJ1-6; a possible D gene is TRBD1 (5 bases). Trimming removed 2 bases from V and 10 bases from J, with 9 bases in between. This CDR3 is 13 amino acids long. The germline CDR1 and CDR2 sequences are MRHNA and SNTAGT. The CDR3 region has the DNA TGTGCCAGCAGTGACAGGGGAGGGTCACCCCTCCACTTT. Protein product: CASSDRGGSPLHF.

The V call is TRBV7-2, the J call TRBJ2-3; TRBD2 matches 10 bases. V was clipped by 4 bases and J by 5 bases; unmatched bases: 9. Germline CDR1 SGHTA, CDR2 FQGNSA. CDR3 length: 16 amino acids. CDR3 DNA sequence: TGTGCCAGCAGCTATGGAGAGCGGGGGGGCGAAGATACGCAGTATTTT. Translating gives CASSYGERGGEDTQYF.

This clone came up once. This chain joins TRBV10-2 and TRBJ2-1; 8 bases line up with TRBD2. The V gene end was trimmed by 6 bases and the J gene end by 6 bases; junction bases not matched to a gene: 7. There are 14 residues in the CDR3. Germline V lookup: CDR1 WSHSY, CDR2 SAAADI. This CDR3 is CASRAGGSLNEQFF. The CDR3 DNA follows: TGCGCCAGCAGGGCGGGGGGCTCCCTCAATGAGCAGTTCTTC.

In nucleotides, the CDR3 is TGTGCCAGTTCCCGGGACTACCAAACAGATACGCAGTATTTT. Its protein product is CASSRDYQTDTQYF. The rearrangement joins TRBV19 to TRBJ2-3; 7 nucleotides agree with TRBD2. Germline loops: CDR1 LNHDA, CDR2 SQIVND (reference sequence). The CDR3 contains 14 residues. The V and J ends lost 8 bases and 3 bases, in that order; junction bases with no gene match: 8.

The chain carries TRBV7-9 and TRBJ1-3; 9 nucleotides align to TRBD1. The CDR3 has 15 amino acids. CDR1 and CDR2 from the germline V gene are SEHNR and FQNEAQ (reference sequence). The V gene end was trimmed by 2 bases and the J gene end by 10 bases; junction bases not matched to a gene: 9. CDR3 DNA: TGTGCCAGCAGCTTATCCGGGGACAGGGAAAGGACCATATATTTT. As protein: CASSLSGDRERTIYF.

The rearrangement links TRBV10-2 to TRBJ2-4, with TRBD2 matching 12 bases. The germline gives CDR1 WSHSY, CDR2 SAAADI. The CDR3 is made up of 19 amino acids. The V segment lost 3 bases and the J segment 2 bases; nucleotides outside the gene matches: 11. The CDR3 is CASSDPASGGAYSKNIQYF. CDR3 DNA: TGCGCCAGCAGTGACCCGGCTAGCGGGGGGGCTTATTCCAAAAACATTCAGTACTTC.

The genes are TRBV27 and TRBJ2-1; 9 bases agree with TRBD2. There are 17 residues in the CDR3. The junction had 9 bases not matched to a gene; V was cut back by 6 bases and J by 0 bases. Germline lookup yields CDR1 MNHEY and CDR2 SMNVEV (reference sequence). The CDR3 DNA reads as TGTGCCAGCAGCCCGTCAGTAGCGGGGGCCTCCTACAATGAGCAGTTCTTC. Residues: CASSPSVAGASYNEQFF.

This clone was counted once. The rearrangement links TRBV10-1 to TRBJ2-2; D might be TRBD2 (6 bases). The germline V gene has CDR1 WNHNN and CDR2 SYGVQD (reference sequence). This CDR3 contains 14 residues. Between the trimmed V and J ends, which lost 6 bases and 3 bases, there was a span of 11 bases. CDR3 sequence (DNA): TGCGCCAGCAGCAGGGACTTCGACACCGGGGAGCTGTTTTTT. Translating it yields CASSRDFDTGELFF.

In DNA form, the CDR3 reads TGTGCCAGCAGTTTTGGGTTCTCTTCGAGGGAGACCCAGTACTTC. Its translation is CASSFGFSSRETQYF. The V gene is TRBV27, the J gene TRBJ2-5, with no clear D. The germline V gene encodes CDR1 MNHEY and CDR2 SMNVEV (reference sequence). This CDR3 comprises 15 residues. The ends were cut back, 3 bases at V and 5 bases at J, with 16 bases in the middle.

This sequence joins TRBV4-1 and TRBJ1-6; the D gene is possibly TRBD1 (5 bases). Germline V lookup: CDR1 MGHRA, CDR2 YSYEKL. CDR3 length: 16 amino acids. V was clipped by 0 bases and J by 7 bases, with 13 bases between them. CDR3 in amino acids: CASSQDLGGWNSPLHF. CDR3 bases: TGCGCCAGCAGCCAAGATCTCGGGGGTTGGAATTCACCCCTCCACTTT.

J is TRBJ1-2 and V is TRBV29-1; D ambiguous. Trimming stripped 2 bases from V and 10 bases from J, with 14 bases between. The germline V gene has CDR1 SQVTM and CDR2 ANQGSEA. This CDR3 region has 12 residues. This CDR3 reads CSVELAGFDYTF. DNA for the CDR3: TGCAGCGTTGAACTGGCAGGCTTTGACTACACCTTC.

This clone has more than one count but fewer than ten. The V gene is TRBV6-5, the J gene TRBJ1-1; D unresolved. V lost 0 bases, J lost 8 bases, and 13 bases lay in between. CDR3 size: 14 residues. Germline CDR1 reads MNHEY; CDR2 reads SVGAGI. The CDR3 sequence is CASSYSRGTPEAFF. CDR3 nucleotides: TGTGCCAGCAGTTACTCGCGCGGAACCCCAGAAGCTTTCTTT.

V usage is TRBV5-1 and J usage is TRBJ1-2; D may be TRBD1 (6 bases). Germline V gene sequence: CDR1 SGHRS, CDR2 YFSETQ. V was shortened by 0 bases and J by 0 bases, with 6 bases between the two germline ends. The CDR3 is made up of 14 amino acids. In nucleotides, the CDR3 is TGCGCCAGCAGCTTGGAGGGGGCTAACTATGGCTACACCTTC. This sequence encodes CASSLEGANYGYTF.

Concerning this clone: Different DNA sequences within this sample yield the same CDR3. In DNA form, the CDR3 reads TGCGCCAGCAGCCAGACAGGTTCAACTAATGAAAAACTGTTTTTT. Its protein is CASSQTGSTNEKLFF. The chain combines TRBV5-1 with TRBJ1-4; perhaps TRBD1 as D (6 bases). Per germline, CDR1 SGHRS and CDR2 YFSETQ. V was cut by 4 bases and J by 0 bases, with 10 bases left in between. The CDR3 runs 15 residues.

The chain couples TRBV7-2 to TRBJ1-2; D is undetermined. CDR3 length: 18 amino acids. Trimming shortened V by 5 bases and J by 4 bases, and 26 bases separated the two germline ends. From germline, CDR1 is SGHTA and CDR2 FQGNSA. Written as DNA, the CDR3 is TGTGCCAGCAGCCCCGGACCGGGAAAAGTCGCTTTAGTCTATGGCTACACCTTC. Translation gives CASSPGPGKVALVYGYTF.

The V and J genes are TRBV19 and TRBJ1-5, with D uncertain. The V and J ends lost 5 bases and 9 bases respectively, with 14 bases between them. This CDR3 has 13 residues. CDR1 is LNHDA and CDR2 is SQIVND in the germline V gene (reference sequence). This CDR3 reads CASSAGSLRPQHF. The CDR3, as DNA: TGTGCCAGTAGTGCGGGTTCTTTAAGGCCCCAGCATTTT.

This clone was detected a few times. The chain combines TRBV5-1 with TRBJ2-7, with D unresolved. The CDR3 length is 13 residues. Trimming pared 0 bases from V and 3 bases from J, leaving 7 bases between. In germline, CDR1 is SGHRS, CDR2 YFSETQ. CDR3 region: CASSLGALYEQYF. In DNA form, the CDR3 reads TGCGCCAGCAGCTTGGGGGCCCTCTACGAGCAGTACTTC.

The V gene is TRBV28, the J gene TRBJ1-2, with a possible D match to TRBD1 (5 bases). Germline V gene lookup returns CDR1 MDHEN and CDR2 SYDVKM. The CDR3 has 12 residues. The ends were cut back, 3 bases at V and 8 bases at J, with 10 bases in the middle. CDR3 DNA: TGTGCCAGCAGTTTCGGGGGGTTAGGCTACACCTTC. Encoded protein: CASSFGGLGYTF.

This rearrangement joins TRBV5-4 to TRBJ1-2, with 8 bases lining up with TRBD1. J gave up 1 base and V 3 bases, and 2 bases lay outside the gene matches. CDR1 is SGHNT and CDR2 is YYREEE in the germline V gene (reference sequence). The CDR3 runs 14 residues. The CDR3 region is CASSSTGDNYGYTF. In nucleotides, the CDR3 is TGTGCCAGCAGCTCGACAGGGGATAACTATGGCTACACCTTC.

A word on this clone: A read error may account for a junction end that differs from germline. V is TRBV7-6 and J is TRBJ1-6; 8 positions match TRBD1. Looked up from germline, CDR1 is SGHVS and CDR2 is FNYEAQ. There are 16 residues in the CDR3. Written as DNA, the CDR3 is TGTGCCAGCAGCTTGGACAGGGAATCCTTTAATTCACCCCTCCACTTT. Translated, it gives CASSLDRESFNSPLHF.